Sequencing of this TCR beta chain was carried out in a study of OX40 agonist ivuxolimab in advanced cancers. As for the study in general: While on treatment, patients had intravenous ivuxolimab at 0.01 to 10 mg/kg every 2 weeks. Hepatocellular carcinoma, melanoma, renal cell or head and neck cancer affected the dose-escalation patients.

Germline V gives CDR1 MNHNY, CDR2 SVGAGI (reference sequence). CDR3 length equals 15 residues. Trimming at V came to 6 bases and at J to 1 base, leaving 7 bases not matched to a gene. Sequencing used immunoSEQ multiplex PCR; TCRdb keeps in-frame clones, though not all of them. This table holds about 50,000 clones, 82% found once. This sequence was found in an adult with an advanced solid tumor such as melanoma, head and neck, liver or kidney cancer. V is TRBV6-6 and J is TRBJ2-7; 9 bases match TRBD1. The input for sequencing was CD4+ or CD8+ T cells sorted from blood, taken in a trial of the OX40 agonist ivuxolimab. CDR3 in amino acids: CASSDRGAASYEQYF. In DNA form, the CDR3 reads TGTGCCAGCAGCGACAGGGGGGCGGCATCCTACGAGCAGTACTTC.